Listed here are 4 T cell receptor beta chains from one sample, sequenced in a study of Ad26.COV2.S vaccination and SARS-CoV-2 variants. Generated by immunoSEQ multiplex PCR, the TCRdb table keeps only in-frame clones and is missing some. The table shows 440,000 or so clones, with around 92% occurring only once. Treatment in this sample: roughly 19 received Ad26.COV2.S at low or high dose, single or two shots; several received placebo; per-sample allocation not given. The samples were gathered on day 63 after the first injection of vaccine or placebo. Sequences were derived from peripheral blood, sampled in a trial of Ad26.COV2.S vaccine versus placebo. Receptors were obtained from a person between 18 and 65 years old who received the Ad26.COV2.S COVID-19 vaccine or a placebo.

This chain connects TRBV30 to TRBJ1-6; possible D gene TRBD1, 5 bases. The germline gives CDR1 GTSNPN, CDR2 SVGIG (reference sequence). V shed 3 bases and J shed 1 base, with 13 bases lying between them. CDR3 length: 16 amino acids. CDR3 sequence (DNA): TGTGCCTGGAGGGCTAGGGGAGGGTCCTATAATTCACCCCTCCACTTT. Translating it yields CAWRARGGSYNSPLHF.

The chain is built from TRBV19 and TRBJ2-7, with D possibly being TRBD1 (6 bases). Per the germline V gene, CDR1 is LNHDA and CDR2 is SQIVND (reference sequence). Trimming removed 7 bases from V and 3 bases from J, with 16 bases in between. CDR3 length: 14 residues. The CDR3 loop is CASIAGAMNYEQYF. CDR3 DNA: TGTGCCAGTATTGCAGGGGCGATGAACTACGAGCAGTACTTC. The whole variable domain, filled in from reference TRBV19 and TRBJ2-7, reads DGGITQSPKYLFRKEGQNVTLSCEQNLNHDAMYWYRQDPGQGLRLIYYSQIVNDFQKGDIAEGYSVSREKKESFPLTVTSAQKNPTAFYLCASIAGAMNYEQYFGPGTRLTVT.

The chain has TRBV6-2 or TRBV6-3 and TRBJ2-1; 7 bases map to TRBD1. This CDR3 spans 14 amino acids. V gave up 0 bases and J gave up 7 bases; unmatched junction bases: 3. The germline CDR1 and CDR2 sequences are MNHEY and SVGEGT. CDR3 sequence reads: CASSYSPGGNEQFF. DNA for the CDR3: TGTGCCAGCAGTTACTCCCCAGGGGGTAATGAGCAGTTCTTC.

This clone was counted a single time. The rearrangement links TRBV6-2 or TRBV6-3 to TRBJ1-4, with 7 bases aligning to TRBD1. CDR1 is MNHEY and CDR2 is SVGEGT in the germline V gene. The CDR3 contains 15 residues. V was pared by 6 bases and J by 7 bases, with 11 bases of the junction left unmatched. CDR3 bases: TGTGCCAGCAGCCCACACAGGGGCGCCATTGAAAAACTGTTTTTT. Translating gives CASSPHRGAIEKLFF.